Below are 18 T cell receptor beta chains sequenced from a single sample in a study of cytotoxic CD8 clonotypes in ibrutinib-treated CLL. Clones were read by immunoSEQ multiplex PCR, and TCRdb kept only the in-frame ones, dropping some. The table shows 150,000 to 200,000 clones, with roughly 90% occurring only once. Here the sequenced sample was PBMCs, taken at disease progression, from a patient treated with ibrutinib. These receptors originate from a human donor with chronic lymphocytic leukemia.

This chain uses TRBV5-4 with TRBJ2-1, with 7 bases lining up with TRBD2. The V gene's germline CDR1 is SGHNT and CDR2 YYREEE (reference sequence). CDR3 length: 13 amino acids. With 4 bases clipped from V and 6 bases from J, the junction kept 4 bases outside the gene matches. The CDR3 DNA is TGTGCCAGCAGCCTGGGGAGGGCCAATGAGCAGTTCTTC. Its translation: CASSLGRANEQFF. The variable domain in full, with the rest retrieved from reference TRBV5-4 and TRBJ2-1, is ETGVTQSPTHLIKTRGQQVTLRCSSQSGHNTVSWYQQALGQGPQFIFQYYREEENGRGNFPPRFSGLQFPNYSSELNVNALELDDSALYLCASSLGRANEQFFGPGTRLTVL.

The CDR3 DNA is TGTGCCTGGAGCGGGCAGAGGACAGGGGGCGTTGGAAACACCATATATTTT. It specifies CAWSGQRTGGVGNTIYF. The chain is built from TRBV30 and TRBJ1-3; 11 positions match TRBD1. The V gene end was trimmed by 3 bases and the J gene end by 3 bases; junction bases not matched to a gene: 10. Germline V gives CDR1 GTSNPN, CDR2 SVGIG (reference sequence). The CDR3 contains 17 residues.

This chain connects TRBV19 to TRBJ1-2; TRBD1 might be the D (6 bases). The CDR3 length is 18 residues. The V end lost 2 bases, the J end lost 5 bases, and 24 bases lay between the germline ends. Germline V gives CDR1 LNHDA, CDR2 SQIVND (reference sequence). CDR3 DNA: TGTGCCAGTAGTATAAAGGGGGGCCCCTCGGGACGGACATATGGCTACACCTTC. Translating it yields CASSIKGGPSGRTYGYTF.

V usage is TRBV6-1 and J usage is TRBJ2-4, with a possible D match to TRBD2 (6 bases). The length of the CDR3 is 13 residues. CDR1 is MNHNS, CDR2 SASEGT, per germline. V was cut by 0 bases and J by 8 bases, with 8 bases left in between. The CDR3 DNA sequence: TGTGCCAGCAGTGAAGCAGGCGGGGACATTCAGTACTTC. The encoded protein is CASSEAGGDIQYF.

This clone was recorded at least ten times. The rearrangement uses TRBV6-1 and TRBJ1-5, with 8 bases that match TRBD1. Trimming took 5 bases from V and 6 from J; bases not matched to a gene: 15. Germline CDR1 and CDR2: MNHNS and SASEGT. The CDR3 is 17 residues long. The CDR3 here is CASSKGQGRRLSQPQHF. As DNA, the CDR3 is TGTGCCAGCAGTAAAGGACAGGGCCGTCGACTCTCTCAGCCCCAGCATTTT.

This rearrangement joins TRBV7-2 to TRBJ2-7; 7 nucleotides agree with TRBD2. Germline-derived CDR1 and CDR2 are SGHTA and FQGNSA. Trimming cost V 0 bases and J 3 bases; bases outside gene matches: 5. This CDR3 region has 15 residues. For the CDR3, the DNA is TGTGCCAGCAGCTTAGCAACTAGCGCTTACTACGAGCAGTACTTC. Amino acids: CASSLATSAYYEQYF.

The rearrangement joins TRBV7-9 to TRBJ2-7, with D tentatively TRBD2 (5 bases). The CDR3 totals 15 residues. The germline CDR1 and CDR2 sequences are SEHNR and FQNEAQ (reference sequence). Trimming cost V 5 bases and J 1 base, with 15 bases left between them. The CDR3 nucleotides are TGTGCCAGCAGCCGTCCGGGATTCGGATCCTACGAGCAGTACTTC. Residues: CASSRPGFGSYEQYF.

The rearrangement links TRBV6-4 to TRBJ1-5; 7 positions agree with TRBD1. The trim removed 8 bases at V and 6 bases at J, leaving 19 bases unmatched. The CDR3 runs 17 residues. Germline loops: CDR1 MRHNA, CDR2 SNTAGT. As DNA, the CDR3 is TGTGCCAGCCCGTTTAGGGGCAGGGGGGGGTGGATTCAGCCCCAGCATTTT. This gives the protein CASPFRGRGGWIQPQHF.

The CDR3 sequence is CASSLLYRGRASNTGELFF. The CDR3 DNA reads TGTGCCAGCAGTTTATTATACCGCGGGAGGGCCTCGAACACCGGGGAGCTGTTTTTT. The gene calls are TRBV28 and TRBJ2-2, with TRBD2 identical over 9 bases. This CDR3 comprises 19 residues. Germline V CDR1 and CDR2: MDHEN, SYDVKM. V shed 1 base and J 0 bases; nucleotides not matched to a gene: 9. The variable domain in full, completed from reference TRBV28 and TRBJ2-2, reads DVKVTQSSRYLVKRTGEKVFLECVQDMDHENMFWYRQDPGLGLRLIYFSYDVKMKEKGDIPEGYSVSREKKERFSLILESASTNQTSMYLCASSLLYRGRASNTGELFFGEGSRLTVL.

The chain employs TRBV9 and TRBJ1-1; unclear D gene. Between the trimmed V and J ends, which lost 1 base and 1 base, there was a span of 5 bases. CDR3 length: 13 amino acids. Per germline, CDR1 SGDLS and CDR2 YYNGEE. The CDR3 nucleotides are TGTGCCAGCAGCGTACATGAGAACACTGAAGCTTTCTTT. Protein sequence: CASSVHENTEAFF.

The chain combines TRBV7-3 with TRBJ1-3; unclear D gene. V was clipped by 5 bases and J by 0 bases, with 2 bases between them. The length of the CDR3 is 12 residues. Germline CDR1 SGHTA, CDR2 FQGTGA. CDR3 residues: CASSPSGNTIYF. In nucleotides, the CDR3 is TGTGCCAGCAGCCCCTCTGGAAACACCATATATTTT.

In this sample, this clone turned up once. The chain is built from TRBV7-8 and TRBJ2-3, with D maybe TRBD1 (5 bases). V shed 0 bases and J shed 0 bases, with 13 bases lying between them. The CDR3 is made up of 17 amino acids. CDR1 and CDR2 (germline): SGHVS, FQNEAQ. The DNA of the CDR3 is TGTGCCAGCAGCTTAGCGTCGTGGGGCAGAAGCACAGATACGCAGTATTTT. Protein: CASSLASWGRSTDTQYF.

The V and J genes are TRBV25-1 and TRBJ1-5; D not resolved. Trimming left V 0 bases short and J 3 bases short, with 6 bases between. Germline loops: CDR1 MGHDK, CDR2 SYGVNS. The CDR3 covers 14 residues. The CDR3 here is CASSEYSLNQPQHF. CDR3 in DNA: TGTGCCAGCAGTGAATATTCCCTCAATCAGCCCCAGCATTTT.

The chain has TRBV4-2 and TRBJ2-6; no clear D gene. This CDR3 region has 14 residues. V lost 2 bases, J lost 0 bases, and 2 bases lay in between. Germline V lookup: CDR1 LGHNA, CDR2 YNFKEQ. CDR3 residues: CASSQSSGANVLTF. CDR3 nucleotides: TGTGCCAGCAGCCAAAGCTCTGGGGCCAACGTCCTGACTTTC.

The genes are TRBV28 and TRBJ2-7, with TRBD2 matching 7 bases. The V segment lost 7 bases and the J segment 2 bases; nucleotides outside the gene matches: 11. The germline CDR1 and CDR2 sequences are MDHEN and SYDVKM. The CDR3 is 15 residues long. The CDR3 is CASTATAGRTYEQYF. The CDR3 bases are TGTGCCAGCACTGCGACAGCGGGACGAACCTACGAGCAGTACTTC.

The genes are TRBV5-1 and TRBJ1-4, with D tentatively TRBD1 (5 bases). Germline lookup yields CDR1 SGHRS and CDR2 YFSETQ. There are 17 residues in the CDR3. The V and J ends lost 0 bases and 8 bases respectively, with 20 bases between them. CDR3 sequence reads: CASSLGLTTGGGEKLFF. DNA of the CDR3: TGCGCCAGCAGCTTGGGCCTTACTACCGGGGGAGGCGAAAAACTGTTTTTT.

In nucleotides, the CDR3 is TGTGCCAGCAGCTCAGGCGGGTACCAAGAGACCCAGTACTTC. Protein sequence: CASSSGGYQETQYF. The gene calls are TRBV7-3 and TRBJ2-5; D might be TRBD2 (5 bases). The CDR3 has 14 amino acids. V was shortened by 4 bases and J by 0 bases, with 9 bases between the two germline ends. Germline CDR1 reads SGHTA; CDR2 reads FQGTGA.

The J gene is TRBJ2-3, the V gene TRBV7-6; D is possibly TRBD1 (5 bases). The CDR3 contains 15 residues. V was cut by 5 bases and J by 0 bases, with 12 bases left in between. CDR1 is SGHVS, CDR2 FNYEAQ, per germline. The CDR3 nucleotides are TGTGCCAGCAGCGGCATCCGACAGAGCACAGATACGCAGTATTTT. This gives the protein CASSGIRQSTDTQYF.